The present T cell receptor beta chain was sequenced within a study of long-term antiretroviral therapy in people with HIV. Survey-level immunoSEQ v3.0 assays were run. TCRdb's table, derived via immunoSEQ multiplex PCR, lists solely in-frame clones and lacks some. The sample includes more than 35,000 clones, roughly 88% of them seen just once. V was trimmed by 2 bases and J by 5 bases, leaving 12 bases between them. CDR3 size: 15 residues. Germline V gives CDR1 SGHTA, CDR2 FQGNSA. The receptor was derived from a man between 18 and 35 years old with HIV. The input for sequencing was unsorted PBMCs, taken 2.2 years after starting antiretroviral therapy. The chain joins TRBV7-2 to TRBJ1-4; the D gene is possibly TRBD1 (5 bases). CDR3 DNA sequence: TGTGCCAGCAGCTTACCCCTGGCAGGGAATGAAAAACTGTTTTTT. Translated: CASSLPLAGNEKLFF.